These 29 T cell receptor beta chains originate from one sample sequenced in a study of T cells in Graves' hyperthyroidism and ophthalmopathy. TCR beta CDR3 region amplification was performed from RNA transcripts. HTBI primers were the set used in a first-round RT-PCR of the TCR CDR3. TCRdb re-called the multiplex PCR reads with MiXCR, one entry per CDR3 protein. This sample has fewer than 650,000 distinct CDR3 sequences, with 40% to 55% found just once. The sample comprised peripheral blood or thyroid tissue (not recorded which). The receptors originated from an adult woman with Graves' disease, either hyperthyroidism or ophthalmopathy (not recorded which).

This CDR3 is CASSLSGQEQYF. The CDR3 DNA is TGTGCCAGCAGCTTGTCCGGGCAGGAGCAGTACTTC. This chain connects TRBV7-9 to TRBJ2-7; D is uncertain. The germline gives CDR1 SEHNR, CDR2 FQNEAQ (reference sequence). This CDR3 comprises 12 residues. V was shortened by 3 bases and J by 7 bases, with 10 bases between the two germline ends.

The rearrangement links TRBV7-9 to TRBJ1-1, with TRBD1 matching 11 bases. Trimming cost V 4 bases and J 7 bases; bases outside gene matches: 5. Looked up from germline, CDR1 is SEHNR and CDR2 is FQNEAQ (reference sequence). There are 14 residues in the CDR3. The CDR3 DNA is TGTGCCAGCAGCTCCCGGACAGGGGGCGATGAAGCTTTCTTT. Encoded protein: CASSSRTGGDEAFF.

This clonotype was seen repeatedly, ten times or more. V and J are TRBV20-1 and TRBJ1-1, with 7 bases fitting TRBD1. The V gene end was trimmed by 1 base and the J gene end by 8 bases; junction bases not matched to a gene: 4. CDR1 DFQATT and CDR2 SNEGSKA come from the germline V gene (reference sequence). This CDR3 spans 12 amino acids. The CDR3 bases are TGCAGTGCTAGAGGACAGGGATCCGAAGCTTTCTTT. Translating it yields CSARGQGSEAFF.

This chain links TRBV7-8 with TRBJ2-7; D assignment may be TRBD1 or TRBD2 (5 bases each). The CDR3 is 14 amino acids. With 4 bases removed from V and 3 bases from J, the gap between germline ends came to 13 bases. CDR1 and CDR2 (germline): SGHVS, FQNEAQ. The CDR3 coding sequence is TGTGCCAGCAGCTGGGTGTGGGGGATCTACGAGCAGTACTTC. Translated: CASSWVWGIYEQYF.

The V call is TRBV7-8, the J call TRBJ2-5, with a weak D call TRBD2 (6 bases). Germline CDR1 is SGHVS and CDR2 is FQNEAQ. V was cut by 3 bases and J by 5 bases, with 13 bases left in between. CDR3 length equals 14 residues. The CDR3 nucleotides read TGTGCCAGCAGCTTGACTAGGCAAGCGGAGACCCAGTACTTC. This gives the protein CASSLTRQAETQYF.

Details on this clonotype: Lacking the conserved final phenylalanine or tryptophan, this CDR3 likely reflects a read error. The chain is built from TRBV20-1 and TRBJ1-5; D not resolved. Trimming stripped 6 bases from V and 0 bases from J, with 18 bases between. The CDR3 loop spans 16 amino acids. Germline CDR1 DFQATT, CDR2 SNEGSKA (reference sequence). The CDR3 DNA follows: TGCAGTGCCGACGTCCTTAGATGGGGTAGCAATCAGCCCCAGCATGGT. Encoded protein: CSADVLRWGSNQPQHG.

V usage is TRBV29-1 and J usage is TRBJ2-2; 7 bases fit TRBD1. The V and J ends lost 6 bases and 6 bases, in that order; junction bases with no gene match: 4. This CDR3 is 12 amino acids long. Germline values: CDR1 SQVTM, CDR2 ANQGSEA. The CDR3 DNA sequence: TGCAGCGTAGCACAGGGGTCCGGGGAGCTGTTTTTT. As protein: CSVAQGSGELFF.

J is TRBJ1-5 and V is TRBV19, with a tentative D call TRBD1 (6 bases). Germline CDR1 LNHDA, CDR2 SQIVND (reference sequence). V lost 6 bases and J lost 10, with 13 bases in between. The CDR3 totals 12 residues. CDR3 DNA: TGTGCCAGTAGGCAACTTGGGGGCCCCCAGCATTTT. It translates to CASRQLGGPQHF.

Written as DNA, the CDR3 is TGTGCCAGCAGAGACAGGGGGCCCGAGCAGTACTTC. Encoded protein: CASRDRGPEQYF. The V gene is TRBV2, the J gene TRBJ2-7; 10 nucleotides agree with TRBD1. Germline V CDR1 and CDR2: SNHLY, FYNNEI. The CDR3 is made up of 12 amino acids. The V and J ends lost 6 bases and 6 bases, in that order; junction bases with no gene match: 2.

Ten or more counts support this clonotype. The V and J genes are TRBV12-3 or TRBV12-4 and TRBJ1-2; D not resolved. The V gene lost 4 bases and the J gene lost 4 bases, with 10 bases spanning the gap. The CDR3 is made up of 13 amino acids. CDR3 in DNA: TGTGCCAGCAGTTCAGGCGGTCTCTATGGCTACACCTTC. Its translation: CASSSGGLYGYTF.

This chain joins TRBV11-2 and TRBJ2-7; perhaps TRBD1 as D (5 bases). Germline-derived CDR1 and CDR2 are SGHAT and FQNNGV. This CDR3 comprises 14 residues. The germline V and J ends were trimmed by 7 bases and 6 bases, with 19 bases remaining between them. The CDR3 bases are TGTGCCAGCAACTGGGGCGAGGTATCCGGCGAGCAGTACTTC. Protein sequence: CASNWGEVSGEQYF.

This clonotype was observed at least ten times. This chain connects TRBV10-3 to TRBJ2-7, with TRBD1 as a possible D gene (6 bases). V was clipped by 2 bases and J by 7 bases, with 9 bases between them. The V gene's germline CDR1 is ENHRY and CDR2 SYGVKD. The CDR3 length is 12 residues. The CDR3 region is CAISEGGGEQYF. CDR3 bases: TGTGCCATCAGTGAGGGGGGCGGAGAGCAGTACTTC.

This clonotype has just a few counts. This rearrangement joins TRBV12-3 or TRBV12-4 to TRBJ1-1; D is possibly TRBD1 (5 bases). The CDR3 is made up of 14 amino acids. V lost 5 bases to trimming and J lost 1 base, with 11 bases between them. The CDR3 loop is CASSKRGRNTEAFF. In DNA, the CDR3 is TGTGCCAGCAGTAAGAGGGGCAGGAACACTGAAGCTTTCTTT.

A note on this clonotype: This may arise from a read error, as a much more abundant clone is one base away. The V and J genes are TRBV7-9 and TRBJ2-7, with 8 bases matching TRBD1. The CDR3 loop spans 15 amino acids. The germline gives CDR1 SEHNR, CDR2 FQNEAQ (reference sequence). V shed 3 bases, J shed 3 bases, and the junction held 7 bases outside the gene matches. The CDR3 sequence is CASSLAGTGYYEQYF. CDR3 DNA sequence: TGTGCCAGCAGCTTGGCCGGGACAGGCTACTACGAGCAGTACTTC.

The chain uses TRBV30 and TRBJ1-4; 10 positions agree with TRBD1. Trimming took 2 bases from V and 3 from J; bases not matched to a gene: 6. The CDR3 length is 16 residues. The germline V gene encodes CDR1 GTSNPN and CDR2 SVGIG (reference sequence). The CDR3 DNA is TGTGCCTGGAGTCCCGGGACAGGGGCTTCTAATGAAAAACTGTTTTTT. Its translation: CAWSPGTGASNEKLFF.

The J gene is TRBJ1-2, the V gene TRBV7-2; D is possibly TRBD1 (6 bases). This CDR3 contains 14 residues. CDR1 and CDR2 (germline): SGHTA, FQGNSA. Trimming took 11 bases from V and 4 from J, leaving 20 bases between them. The CDR3 loop is CAAELGGLGYGYTF. The CDR3 nucleotides are TGTGCCGCCGAGCTGGGGGGGCTGGGCTATGGCTACACCTTC.

This clonotype showed up just once. At one end, the junction sequence differs from germline, possibly due to a read error. The chain uses TRBV5-1 and TRBJ1-5, with a possible D match to TRBD1 (6 bases). Germline CDR1 SGHRS, CDR2 YFSETQ. The CDR3 runs 14 residues. The DNA of the CDR3 is TGTGCCAGCAGCCCCTTCAGGGGATATCAGCCCCAGCATTTT. Its protein product is CASSPFRGYQPQHF. The whole variable domain, filled in from reference TRBV5-1 and TRBJ1-5, reads KAGVTQTPRYLIKTRGQQVTLSCSPISGHRSVSWYQQTPGQGLQFLFEYFSETQRNKGNFPGRFSGRQFSNSRSEMNVSTLELGDSALYLCASSPFRGYQPQHFGDGTRLSIL.

The V and J genes are TRBV9 and TRBJ2-5; tentatively, D is TRBD2 (6 bases). CDR1 is SGDLS, CDR2 YYNGEE, per germline. This CDR3 spans 14 amino acids. Trimming shortened V by 4 bases and J by 5 bases, and 15 bases separated the two germline ends. DNA of the CDR3: TGTGCCAGCAGCAGAACCCCTGGGGGGGAGACCCAGTACTTC. As protein: CASSRTPGGETQYF.

This clonotype has more than one count but fewer than ten. V is TRBV10-3 and J is TRBJ2-7; D perhaps matches TRBD2 (6 bases). CDR3 length equals 14 residues. V was trimmed by 2 bases and J by 13 bases, leaving 21 bases between them. Germline V gene data show CDR1 as ENHRY and CDR2 as SYGVKD. Here the CDR3 DNA reads TGTGCCATCAGTGAGGGAGGGGCAGGAGTTGATGCATACTTC. Amino acids: CAISEGGAGVDAYF.

The chain employs TRBV11-1 and TRBJ2-7, with 7 bases lining up with TRBD1. Per germline, CDR1 SGHAT and CDR2 FQDESV (reference sequence). V lost 2 bases, J lost 6 bases, and 13 bases stayed unmatched. This CDR3 contains 16 residues. For the CDR3, the DNA is TGTGCCAGCAGCTTAATGAGGACAGGTGATGGTGGCGAGCAGTACTTC. Amino acids: CASSLMRTGDGGEQYF.

Worth noting for this clonotype: Just one base apart from a much larger clone, this may be a read error. J is TRBJ2-7 and V is TRBV12-3 or TRBV12-4; possible D gene TRBD1, 6 bases. V dropped 7 bases and J dropped 3 bases, with 13 bases sitting between them. CDR3 size: 13 residues. In DNA form, the CDR3 reads TGTGCCAGCAACTCTGGACAGTTCTACGAGCAGTACTTC. Protein sequence: CASNSGQFYEQYF.

The chain has TRBV20-1 and TRBJ1-5; D may be TRBD1 (5 bases). The CDR3 runs to 14 residues. Trimming stripped 6 bases from V and 5 bases from J, with 17 bases between. From germline, CDR1 is DFQATT and CDR2 SNEGSKA (reference sequence). The CDR3 DNA is TGCAGTGCCCACTATGGGGCGGCGGATCAGCCCCAGCATTTT. Encoded protein: CSAHYGAADQPQHF.

The gene calls are TRBV5-1 and TRBJ2-7; D not resolved. Trimming stripped 5 bases from V and 7 bases from J, with 13 bases between. CDR1 and CDR2 (germline): SGHRS, YFSETQ. The CDR3 consists of 12 residues. As DNA, the CDR3 is TGCGCCAGCAGATCACAGCCCTGGGAGCAGTACTTC. Amino acid sequence: CASRSQPWEQYF.

This clonotype was counted at least ten times. The chain joins TRBV9 to TRBJ2-7, with D possibly being TRBD2 (5 bases). CDR3 length: 15 residues. Trimming removed 3 bases from V and 3 bases from J, with 16 bases in between. The germline gives CDR1 SGDLS, CDR2 YYNGEE. The CDR3 sequence: CASSAYSEGIYEQYF. CDR3 coding DNA: TGTGCCAGCAGCGCTTACAGTGAGGGTATCTACGAGCAGTACTTC.

The chain couples TRBV9 to TRBJ2-5; 9 bases align to TRBD2. CDR1 is SGDLS and CDR2 is YYNGEE in the germline V gene. The CDR3 loop spans 24 amino acids. V gave up 0 bases and J gave up 5 bases; unmatched junction bases: 32. CDR3 in amino acids: CASSVVGVKSGSARAGGDRETQYF. For the CDR3, the DNA is TGTGCCAGCAGCGTAGTAGGGGTGAAGAGTGGAAGTGCTAGAGCGGGGGGAGATCGGGAGACCCAGTACTTC.

The J gene is TRBJ1-2, the V gene TRBV20-1; tentative D call: TRBD1 (5 bases). The CDR3 runs 13 residues. Germline V CDR1 and CDR2: DFQATT, SNEGSKA (reference sequence). V shed 6 bases and J shed 6 bases, with 17 bases lying between them. The CDR3, as DNA: TGCAGTGCCTGGACTAGCGGGGACGATGGCTACACCTTC. Residues: CSAWTSGDDGYTF.

The CDR3 nucleotides read TGTGCCAGCAGCTTAGAGGGGATTGCCACCTGGGATTCACCCCTCCACTTT. This sequence encodes CASSLEGIATWDSPLHF. The V and J genes are TRBV7-8 and TRBJ1-6; a weak D match, TRBD1 (5 bases). There are 17 residues in the CDR3. Trimming took off 1 base at V and 8 bases at J, with 18 bases between the two ends. Looked up from germline, CDR1 is SGHVS and CDR2 is FQNEAQ.

CDR3 loop: CATSSQLGLYGYTF. The CDR3, as DNA: TGTGCCACCAGCAGCCAATTGGGCCTCTATGGCTACACCTTC. The gene calls are TRBV15 and TRBJ1-2; unclear D gene. Trimming left V 3 bases short and J 4 bases short, with 12 bases between. The CDR3 has 14 amino acids. From germline, CDR1 is LNHNV and CDR2 YYDKDF (reference sequence). The complete variable domain, with remaining parts taken from reference TRBV15 and TRBJ1-2, reads DAMVIQNPRYQVTQFGKPVTLSCSQTLNHNVMYWYQQKSSQAPKLLFHYYDKDFNNEADTPDNFQSRRPNTSFCFLDIRSPGLGDTAMYLCATSSQLGLYGYTFGSGTRLTVV.

V gene TRBV2 combines with J gene TRBJ2-5; 7 bases fit TRBD1. The CDR3 consists of 14 residues. After removal of 6 bases from V and 9 bases from J, the junction contained 13 bases not matched to a gene. Germline loops: CDR1 SNHLY, CDR2 FYNNEI. The CDR3 DNA sequence: TGTGCCAGCAGGGCCGGGACAGATTATCAGCCCCAGTACTTC. Encoded protein: CASRAGTDYQPQYF.